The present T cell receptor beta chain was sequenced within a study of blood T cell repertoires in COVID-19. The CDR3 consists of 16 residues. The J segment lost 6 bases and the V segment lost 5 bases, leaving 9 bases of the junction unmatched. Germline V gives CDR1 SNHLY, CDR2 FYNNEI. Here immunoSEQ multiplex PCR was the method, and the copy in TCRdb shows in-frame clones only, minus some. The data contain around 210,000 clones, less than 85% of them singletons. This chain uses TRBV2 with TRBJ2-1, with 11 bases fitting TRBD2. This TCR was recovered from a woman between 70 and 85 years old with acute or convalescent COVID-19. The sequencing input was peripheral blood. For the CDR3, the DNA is TGTGCCAGCAGTTCCCTGACTAGCGGGATGGGCAATGAGCAGTTCTTC. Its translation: CASSSLTSGMGNEQFF.